These T cell receptor beta chains were read from a single sample in a study of blood T cell repertoires in COVID-19. Sequenced by immunoSEQ multiplex PCR; TCRdb stores in-frame clones only, minus some. The repertoire has 120,000 or so clones, 55% to 75% of them found once; the top ten carry around 0.9%. Sample: peripheral blood. The source of these receptors is a human donor with acute or convalescent COVID-19. The donor label of this sample is uncertain. CDR3s include the opening cysteine and the closing phenylalanine or tryptophan.

TRBJ1-1 | TRBV5-6 | CASRSTGNTEAFF
TRBJ2-5 | TRBV5-1 | CASRQGAQETQYF
TRBJ2-3 | TRBV6-5 | CASPAGEENTDTQYF
TRBJ2-7 | TRBV11-2 | CASSSSFYEQYF
TRBJ2-7 | TRBV7-3 | CASSLGPSYEQYF
TRBJ2-6 | TRBV2 | CANQITGLRRANVLTF
TRBJ2-5 | TRBV30 | CAWSTRLAGGYETQYF
TRBJ2-4 | TRBV29-1 | CSVDPTGDNIQYF
TRBJ1-6 | TRBV28 | CASRAGGPYNSPLHF
TRBJ1-1 | TRBV20-1 | CSARGGTEAFF
TRBJ2-7 | TRBV5-1 | CASRPGQESYEQYF
TRBJ1-4 | TRBV14 | CASSRRGGRVNEKLFF
TRBJ1-6 | TRBV27 | CASSPTGGVGNSPLHF
TRBJ1-1 | TRBV27 | CASSSDRPLNTPEAFF
TRBJ2-1 | TRBV6-5 | CASSAQGYEQFF
TRBJ2-1 | TRBV19 | CASSTGGNQYNEQFF
TRBJ2-5 | TRBV7-2 | CASRAGGGVTQYF
TRBJ1-4 | TRBV3-1/TRBV3-2 | CASSRQPTNEKLFF
TRBJ1-2 | TRBV7-2 | CASSLAITGTNYGYTF
TRBJ1-6 | TRBV5-1 | CASSFPGSPLHF
TRBJ1-4 | TRBV7-9 | CASSPRAGVGKLFF
TRBJ1-5 | TRBV6-5 | CASRDRVNQPQHF
TRBJ2-1 | TRBV2 | CASSPHRVSWDEQFF
TRBJ2-3 | TRBV6-5 | CASSYRSSGYSDTQYF
TRBJ1-2 | TRBV2 | CASSFRSTGGDYGYTF
TRBJ1-5 | TRBV29-1 | CSAKTGSNQPQHF
TRBJ1-6 | TRBV7-2 | CASSLGAGYNSPLHF
TRBJ2-7 | TRBV5-1 | CASSLAVGTGGEQYF
TRBJ2-2 | TRBV3-1/TRBV3-2 | CASSHRLSGELFF
TRBJ2-3 | TRBV9 | CASSVAGGQDTQYF
TRBJ2-5 | TRBV9 | CASSVGGVQQETQYF
TRBJ2-1 | TRBV10-3 | CAISEWGRRGNEQFF
TRBJ1-1 | TRBV10-3 | CAISESGTEAFF
TRBJ2-7 | TRBV29-1 | CSVYTLGWDRGSDEQYF
TRBJ1-6 | TRBV7-9 | CASSQRGSVDSPLHF
TRBJ1-2 | TRBV2 | CASKRGGGYGYTF
TRBJ1-2 | TRBV6-6 | CASSTNRDLSYGYTF
TRBJ1-1 | TRBV30 | CAWSVLGGADTEAFF
TRBJ2-1 | TRBV7-9 | CASSLGLSDKGSNEQFF
TRBJ1-2 | TRBV25-1 | CASSEDRIYGYTF
TRBJ1-5 | TRBV30 | CAWSDRLWQGDQPQHF
TRBJ1-2 | TRBV5-1 | CASSLNPGQSLGGYTF